A selection of T cell receptor beta chains follows, all from one sample in a study of shared clonotypes between healthy human individuals. Clones were sequenced by immunoSEQ multiplex PCR, and TCRdb holds only the in-frame ones, with some missing. This sample yields 330,000 or so clones, of which less than 85% are seen a single time; 8% to 13% belongs to the top ten. Sample: memory CD4+ T cells sorted from blood. These receptors were taken from a man aged 30 to 39 in good health. The CDR3 runs from the conserved cysteine through the conserved F or W. D genes are given only for firm matches. Only some rows state a clone size, as once, few, many or a class for expanded clones.

v_gene	j_gene	abundance	d_gene	CDR3aa	CDR3nt
TRBV6-6	TRBJ2-3	once	NA	CASSYSGWGSTDTQYF	TGTGCCAGCAGTTACTCGGGGTGGGGGAGCACAGATACGCAGTATTTT
TRBV2	TRBJ2-3	NA	NA	CASSPWTDTDTQYF	TGTGCCAGCAGTCCGTGGACAGACACAGATACGCAGTATTTT
TRBV19	TRBJ1-5	NA	NA	CASSVEGLQPQHF	TGTGCCAGTAGTGTCGAGGGGCTTCAGCCCCAGCATTTT
TRBV5-1	TRBJ2-3	NA	TRBD2	CASSLGTNTDTQYF	TGCGCCAGCAGCTTAGGGACTAACACAGATACGCAGTATTTT
TRBV10-3	TRBJ1-2	NA	NA	CAISERGTNYGYTF	TGTGCCATCAGTGAAAGGGGAACTAACTATGGCTACACCTTC
TRBV5-1	TRBJ2-1	few	TRBD2	CASRLAGGPSNEQFF	TGCGCCAGCAGACTAGCGGGAGGCCCCTCCAATGAGCAGTTCTTC
TRBV29-1	TRBJ2-2	NA	TRBD1	CSGQTGQELFF	TGCAGCGGCCAGACAGGGCAGGAGCTGTTTTTT
TRBV10-1	TRBJ2-5	NA	NA	CASSEGVEQTQYF	TGCGCCAGCAGTGAGGGGGTGGAACAGACCCAGTACTTC
TRBV19	TRBJ2-7	NA	NA	CASTAKGVPGYEQYF	TGTGCCAGTACCGCGAAAGGGGTTCCCGGATACGAGCAGTACTTC
TRBV5-1	TRBJ2-7	NA	TRBD2	CASSSGLAGYEQYF	TGCGCCAGCAGCTCGGGACTAGCGGGCTACGAGCAGTACTTC
TRBV2	TRBJ2-7	NA	NA	CASSDPGLSSYEQYF	TGTGCCAGCAGTGACCCGGGCCTCAGCTCCTACGAGCAGTACTTC
TRBV7-3	TRBJ2-1	NA	TRBD2	CASSFTGLAEIYNEQFF	TGTGCCAGCAGCTTCACCGGACTAGCGGAAATATACAATGAGCAGTTCTTC
TRBV5-1	TRBJ2-7	NA	TRBD2	CASSPGLAGVDEQYF	TGCGCCAGCAGCCCCGGACTAGCGGGAGTCGACGAGCAGTACTTC
TRBV18	TRBJ2-7	NA	TRBD2	CASSPRTSGIGLSYEQYF	TGTGCCAGCTCACCCCGGACTAGCGGGATCGGCCTCTCCTACGAGCAGTACTTC
TRBV7-6	TRBJ2-4	NA	NA	CASSLSSGVGSKNIQYF	TGTGCCAGCAGCTTATCATCGGGGGTCGGGAGTAAAAACATTCAGTACTTC
TRBV19	TRBJ1-2	NA	NA	CASSMGWQGTLYGYTF	TGTGCCAGTAGTATGGGTTGGCAGGGGACGCTCTATGGCTACACCTTC
TRBV6-4	TRBJ2-3	NA	NA	CASSEEQSDTQYF	TGTGCCAGCAGTGAGGAACAGTCAGATACGCAGTATTTT
TRBV11-2	TRBJ1-2	NA	NA	CASSFDSYGYTF	TGTGCCAGCAGCTTCGACAGCTATGGCTACACCTTC
TRBV6-4	TRBJ2-2	once	TRBD2	CASSVLAGVGNTGELFF	TGTGCCAGCAGTGTTCTAGCGGGAGTCGGGAACACCGGGGAGCTGTTTTTT
TRBV19	TRBJ2-2	NA	NA	CASNQGPDTGPGELFF	TGTGCCAGTAATCAGGGTCCGGACACAGGTCCCGGGGAGCTGTTTTTT
TRBV11-3	TRBJ2-2	NA	NA	CASSLVGGSTGELFF	TGTGCCAGCAGTCTAGTAGGAGGAAGCACCGGGGAGCTGTTTTTT
TRBV30	TRBJ2-7	NA	NA	CAWSVLALSYEQYF	TGTGCCTGGAGTGTACTGGCACTTTCCTACGAGCAGTACTTC
TRBV5-4	TRBJ2-5	NA	NA	CASSLGGTRETQYF	TGTGCCAGCAGCTTGGGGGGTACCCGAGAGACCCAGTACTTC
TRBV7-9	TRBJ1-1	NA	NA	CASSSGEGTTEAFF	TGTGCCAGCAGCTCAGGGGAGGGTACCACTGAAGCTTTCTTT
TRBV11-1	TRBJ2-7	NA	TRBD2	CASSSRTSGTYEQYF	TGTGCCAGCAGCTCTCGGACTAGCGGTACCTACGAGCAGTACTTC
TRBV2	TRBJ1-5	NA	NA	CASSENAQGQPQHF	TGTGCCAGCAGTGAAAACGCCCAGGGGCAGCCCCAGCATTTT
TRBV2	TRBJ2-3	NA	TRBD2	CASSEVSFRLAGVLDTQYF	TGTGCCAGCAGTGAAGTGTCTTTCCGGCTAGCGGGTGTGTTAGATACGCAGTATTTT
TRBV9	TRBJ1-2	NA	TRBD1	CASSVGLLEQGNGYTF	TGTGCCAGCAGCGTAGGACTTTTAGAACAGGGGAATGGCTACACCTTC
TRBV19	TRBJ1-5	NA	NA	CASSWEVGAGAPNQPQHF	TGTGCCAGTAGTTGGGAAGTGGGGGCAGGGGCTCCTAATCAGCCCCAGCATTTT
TRBV5-6	TRBJ1-3	few	NA	CASSLTGSGNTIYF	TGTGCCAGCAGCTTAACAGGGTCAGGAAACACCATATATTTT
TRBV5-4	TRBJ2-2	NA	NA	CASSLDNTGELFF	TGTGCCAGCAGCCTGGACAACACCGGGGAGCTGTTTTTT
TRBV5-1	TRBJ2-5	many	TRBD2	CASSLGLAGALQETQYF	TGCGCCAGCAGCTTGGGTCTAGCGGGGGCCCTGCAAGAGACCCAGTACTTC
TRBV18	TRBJ1-2	NA	NA	CASSPGYSRPSYGYTF	TGTGCCAGCTCACCGGGATACAGTCGACCCTCCTATGGCTACACCTTC
TRBV10-1	TRBJ2-2	once	NA	CASSDDRLNTGELFF	TGCGCCAGCAGTGACGACAGATTGAACACCGGGGAGCTGTTTTTT
TRBV2	TRBJ2-7	once	TRBD1	CASSPPRGQGKYF	TGTGCCAGCAGCCCGCCTAGAGGACAGGGAAAGTACTTC
TRBV6-6	TRBJ1-2	NA	TRBD1	CASSGTGTAYGYTF	TGTGCCAGCAGTGGTACTGGGACAGCCTATGGCTACACCTTC
TRBV5-5	TRBJ1-2	NA	NA	CASSLGQSTYLYGYTF	TGTGCCAGCAGCTTGGGACAGAGCACCTATCTCTATGGCTACACCTTC
TRBV4-3	TRBJ1-2	few	NA	CASSQVSGVNYGYTF	TGCGCCAGCAGCCAAGTGTCAGGGGTAAACTACGGCTACACCTTC
TRBV4-3	TRBJ2-2	NA	NA	CASSQVLGLTGELFF	TGCGCCAGCAGCCAAGTTCTGGGCTTGACCGGGGAGCTGTTTTTT
TRBV9	TRBJ2-3	NA	NA	CASSVAIGGTSTDTQYF	TGTGCCAGCAGCGTAGCAATCGGCGGAACTAGCACAGATACGCAGTATTTT
TRBV1	TRBJ2-1	NA	NA	CTSSQEDKEDNEQFF	TGCACCAGCAGCCAAGAGGATAAAGAGGACAATGAGCAGTTCTTC
TRBV18	TRBJ2-3	NA	TRBD1	CASSQRTGGLGTDTQYF	TGTGCCAGCTCCCAAAGGACAGGGGGCTTGGGCACAGATACGCAGTATTTT
TRBV19	TRBJ2-5	NA	TRBD1	CASSATGAGETQYF	TGTGCCAGTAGTGCGACAGGGGCGGGGGAGACCCAGTACTTC
TRBV2	TRBJ2-1	NA	NA	CASTPLQTYNEQFF	TGTGCCAGCACCCCTTTACAGACCTACAATGAGCAGTTCTTC
TRBV10-3	TRBJ2-5	NA	NA	CAIRDLKETQYF	TGTGCCATCAGGGACTTGAAAGAGACCCAGTACTTC
TRBV5-1	TRBJ1-4	NA	NA	CASSLGLINEKLFF	TGCGCCAGCAGCTTGGGTCTGATTAATGAAAAACTGTTTTTT
TRBV6-1	TRBJ2-3	few	NA	CASSEGRRVQFADTQYF	TGTGCCAGCAGTGAAGGGAGGAGGGTTCAGTTTGCGGATACGCAGTATTTT
TRBV9	TRBJ2-7	NA	NA	CASRFTTVSYEQYF	TGTGCCAGCAGGTTTACGACAGTTTCCTACGAGCAGTACTTC
TRBV11-2	TRBJ2-7	NA	TRBD2	CASSLVGTSGNSYEQYF	TGTGCCAGCAGCTTAGTCGGGACTAGCGGAAACTCCTACGAGCAGTACTTC
TRBV2	TRBJ2-3	few	TRBD1	CASRRTGGEWDTQYF	TGTGCCAGCAGAAGGACAGGGGGCGAATGGGATACGCAGTATTTT
TRBV5-1	TRBJ2-2	NA	TRBD2	CASSPSGLAGGATGELFF	TGCGCCAGCAGCCCATCGGGACTAGCGGGAGGGGCCACCGGGGAGCTGTTTTTT
TRBV19	TRBJ2-7	NA	TRBD2	CASSKESGSVHEQYF	TGTGCCAGTAGTAAAGAAAGCGGGAGTGTCCACGAGCAGTACTTC
TRBV5-6	TRBJ1-2	NA	NA	CASSLERASMINGYTF	TGTGCCAGCAGCTTGGAGCGGGCCAGCATGATAAATGGCTACACCTTC
TRBV2	TRBJ2-4	NA	TRBD1	CASRKTGGKNIQYF	TGTGCCAGCAGAAAGACAGGGGGCAAAAACATTCAGTACTTC
TRBV2	TRBJ2-1	NA	NA	CASRGQADNEQFF	TGTGCCAGCAGGGGCCAGGCGGACAATGAGCAGTTCTTC
TRBV5-4	TRBJ2-1	few	TRBD2	CASSESGGAYNEQFF	TGTGCCAGCAGCGAGAGCGGGGGAGCCTACAATGAGCAGTTCTTC
TRBV5-6	TRBJ2-6	few	NA	CASSSGASGANVLTF	TGTGCCAGCAGTTCAGGGGCGTCAGGGGCCAACGTCCTGACTTTC